In its sample, the clone carrying this TCR beta chain was seen once. The antigen is unknown. One junction end does not reproduce the germline sequence, and a read error may be involved. The sample originates from a study of T cell responses to AZD1222 COVID-19 vaccine. Study-level findings and limits: None of the repertoires were sampled until the peak T cell response had passed.

The CDR3 has 13 residues. Sequencing was performed with immunoSEQ multiplex PCR; in TCRdb, only in-frame clones are kept and a portion is missing. The profile covers about 180,000 clones, with around 94% appearing a single time and roughly 1.7% taken by the ten largest. The sequencing used peripheral blood, collected 28 days after the second AZD1222 dose. This chain joins TRBV12-3 or TRBV12-4 and TRBJ1-1; D ambiguous. The source of this sequence is an adult who received the AZD1222 COVID-19 vaccine. The CDR3 coding sequence is TGTGCCAGCAATTTAGTGGGAAACACTGAAGCTTTCTTT. It yields the protein CASNLVGNTEAFF.